This T cell receptor beta chain came from a study of Siglec-9 on CD8 T cells in melanoma. The data were produced by immunoSEQ multiplex PCR, yet TCRdb's version contains in-frame clones alone and is incomplete. Seen here are about 33,000 clones, roughly 80% observed once, and the top ten hold less than 2%. This CDR3 is built from 15 residues. Looked up from germline, CDR1 is LNHNV and CDR2 is YYDKDF (reference sequence). The V gene end was trimmed by 5 bases and the J gene end by 4 bases; junction bases not matched to a gene: 9. This receptor was taken from a human donor in good health. The chain has TRBV15 and TRBJ2-3, with 7 bases lining up with TRBD1. The material sequenced was Siglec-9- CD8+ T cells sorted from blood. CDR3 loop: CATSGGQVRSDTQYF. CDR3 nucleotides: TGTGCCACCAGCGGAGGACAGGTCAGATCAGATACGCAGTATTTT. Full variable domain (remainder filled in from reference TRBV15 and TRBJ2-3): DAMVIQNPRYQVTQFGKPVTLSCSQTLNHNVMYWYQQKSSQAPKLLFHYYDKDFNNEADTPDNFQSRRPNTSFCFLDIRSPGLGDTAMYLCATSGGQVRSDTQYFGPGTRLTVL.